This T cell receptor beta chain emerged from a study of long-term antiretroviral therapy in people with HIV. Assay version v3.0 of immunoSEQ was used, and it was run at survey level. TCRdb's copy holds only in-frame clones and misses some; the assay was immunoSEQ multiplex PCR. The sample consists of tens of thousands of clones, 75% to 85% of them appearing once. As to this clone: Its specificity is not known.

Each participant with HIV received care in the United States. Samples held 1-10 million cryopreserved PBMC before DNA extraction. Findings and caveats of the study: Across all time points, the repertoire was dominated by clones that expanded before ART.

The germline V gene encodes CDR1 PRHDT and CDR2 FYEKMQ (reference sequence). This CDR3 has 13 amino acids. V dropped 5 bases and J dropped 7 bases, with 15 bases sitting between them. This sequence joins TRBV13 and TRBJ2-7; D gene uncertain. This clonotype was sampled from a man aged 50-59 years with HIV. The source material was unsorted PBMCs, sampled 3 years after starting antiretroviral therapy. Written as DNA, the CDR3 is TGTGCCAGCAGCCCCGCGGCCTCTAGTGAGCAGTACTTC. It translates to CASSPAASSEQYF.